What follows are 7 T cell receptor beta chains derived from one specimen sequenced in a study of glioma-infiltrating T cells (dated by TCRdb to 2016 to 2017). Sequencing was carried out with an Illumina MiSeq. The iRepertoire nested amplicon-rescue multiplex PCR (arm-PCR) platform was used to amplify TCR alpha and beta CDR3 regions from RNA. TCRdb itself trimmed the public reads at Q25 with fastp, ran MiXCR and retained productive beta chains. Each CDR3 protein gets just one entry, which takes the most common genes and DNA from the rows behind it. The table for this sample lists a few hundred thousand distinct CDR3 sequences; more than 35% of them were counted only once. Of the sample, around 13% falls within the top ten clones. Sequenced sample: glioma tissue, nonneoplastic brain tissue, or PBMCs (not recorded which). These receptors were collected from a human donor with low-grade glioma or glioblastoma, undergoing nonglioma brain surgery, or in good health (not recorded which).

The V gene is TRBV5-6, the J gene TRBJ2-3, with 8 bases matching TRBD2. Germline trimming cut 4 bases from V and 3 bases from J; bases unmatched to any gene: 4. Germline V CDR1 and CDR2: SGHDT, YYEEEE. The length of the CDR3 is 14 residues. The DNA for the CDR3 is TGTGCCAGCAGCGCGAGCGGGAGTACAGATACGCAGTATTTT. Residues: CASSASGSTDTQYF.

This clonotype was found once. The chain has TRBV27 and TRBJ2-3, with 14 bases identical to TRBD2. CDR1 is MNHEY and CDR2 is SMNVEV in the germline V gene (reference sequence). This CDR3 comprises 16 residues. Trimming cost V 6 bases and J 4 bases; bases outside gene matches: 6. DNA of the CDR3: TGTGCCAGCAGGGCAGGACTAGCGGGAGGAGCAGATACGCAGTATTTT. This codes for CASRAGLAGGADTQYF.

The chain carries TRBV4-2 and TRBJ1-6, with 8 bases that match TRBD1. The CDR3 loop spans 15 amino acids. J was trimmed by 7 bases and V by 3 bases; bases with no gene match: 5. Germline CDR1 LGHNA, CDR2 YNFKEQ. CDR3 region: CASSHGQGGNSPLHF. CDR3 DNA: TGTGCCAGCAGCCACGGACAGGGAGGCAATTCACCCCTCCACTTT.

This clonotype was detected many times. V gene TRBV27 combines with J gene TRBJ2-7, with unresolved D. The CDR3 totals 13 residues. Germline CDR1 reads MNHEY; CDR2 reads SMNVEV (reference sequence). Trimming removed 6 bases at V and 2 bases at J, with 11 bases between. The CDR3 DNA reads TGTGCCAGCAGGGGCGATATAACCTACGAGCAGTACTTC. The encoded protein is CASRGDITYEQYF.

This clonotype was observed a handful of times. The chain carries TRBV7-3 and TRBJ2-7; tentatively, D is TRBD1 or TRBD2 (5 bases each). Germline V CDR1 and CDR2: SGHTA, FQGTGA. V was shortened by 5 bases and J by 7 bases, with 15 bases between the two germline ends. CDR3 length equals 13 residues. This CDR3 reads CASSGDVNGEQYF. The CDR3 DNA follows: TGTGCCAGCAGCGGGGACGTGAACGGAGAGCAGTACTTC.

The J gene is TRBJ2-7, the V gene TRBV4-2, with D unclear. The CDR3 extends over 12 amino acids. Germline V gene lookup returns CDR1 LGHNA and CDR2 YNFKEQ. Trimming shortened V by 0 bases and J by 1 base, and 1 base separated the two germline ends. CDR3 protein: CASSQESYEQYF. The CDR3 region has the DNA TGTGCCAGCAGCCAAGAGTCCTACGAGCAGTACTTC.

Turning to this clonotype: One junction end disagrees with the germline gene, perhaps due to a read error. The V call is TRBV28, the J call TRBJ1-3; D may be TRBD1 (5 bases). The length of the CDR3 is 13 residues. The germline V gene encodes CDR1 MDHEN and CDR2 SYDVKM. The CDR3 here is CASSRVSGNSIYF. In nucleotides, the CDR3 is TGTGCCAGCAGCAGGGTCTCTGGAAACAGCATATATTTT.